This T cell receptor beta chain was sequenced in a study of CD8+ T cells in alopecia areata. Overall study context: For the treated group, dosing was oral tofacitinib at 5 to 10 mg twice daily.

A few counts support this clone. The V end lost 3 bases, the J end lost 5 bases, and 10 bases lay between the germline ends. The germline V gene encodes CDR1 SEHNR and CDR2 FQNEAQ (reference sequence). The length of the CDR3 is 14 residues. Sequencing templates came from extracted RNA that was reverse transcribed into cDNA. Profiled with immunoSEQ multiplex PCR; TCRdb holds only in-frame clones, not every one. This sample yields approximately 59,000 clones, of which roughly half are seen a single time; about 15% belongs to the top ten. The source of this sequence is a human donor with alopecia areata. This sample comprised CD8+ T cells sorted from blood, obtained at week 0. This chain joins TRBV7-9 and TRBJ2-2, with D maybe TRBD2 (5 bases). CDR3 region: CASSLADWTGELFF. Written as DNA, the CDR3 is TGTGCCAGCAGCTTGGCGGACTGGACCGGGGAGCTGTTTTTT.